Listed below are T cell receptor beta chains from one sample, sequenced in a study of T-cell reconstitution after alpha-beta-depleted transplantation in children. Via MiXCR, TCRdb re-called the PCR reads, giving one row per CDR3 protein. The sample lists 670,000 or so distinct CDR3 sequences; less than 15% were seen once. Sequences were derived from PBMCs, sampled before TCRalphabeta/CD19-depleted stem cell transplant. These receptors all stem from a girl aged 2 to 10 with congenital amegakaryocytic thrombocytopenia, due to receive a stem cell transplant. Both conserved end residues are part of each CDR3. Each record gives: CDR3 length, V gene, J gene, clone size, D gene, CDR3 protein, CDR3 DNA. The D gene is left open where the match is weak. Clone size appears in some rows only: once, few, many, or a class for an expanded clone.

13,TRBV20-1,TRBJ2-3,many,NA,CARRQGSTDTQYF,TGCGCTAGGCGTCAGGGCAGCACAGATACGCAGTATTTT
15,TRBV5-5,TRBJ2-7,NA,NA,CASSLAPGPTYEQYF,TGTGCCAGCAGCTTGGCCCCGGGACCTACCTACGAGCAGTACTTC
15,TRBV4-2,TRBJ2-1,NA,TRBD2,CASSHDRGGDNEQFF,TGTGCCAGCAGCCACGATCGCGGGGGGGACAATGAGCAGTTCTTC
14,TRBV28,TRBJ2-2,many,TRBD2,CASSFKRETGELFF,TGTGCCAGCAGTTTTAAGCGGGAAACCGGGGAGCTGTTTTTT
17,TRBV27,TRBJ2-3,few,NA,CASSLSGPPSSTDTQYF,TGTGCCAGCAGTTTATCAGGGCCTCCTTCTAGCACAGATACGCAGTATTTT
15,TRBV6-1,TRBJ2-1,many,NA,CASSALPTRTDEQFF,TGTGCCAGCAGTGCCCTCCCGACTCGAACCGATGAGCAGTTCTTC
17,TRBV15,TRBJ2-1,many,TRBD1,CATSRDLQGQNYNEQFF,TGTGCCACCAGCAGAGATCTCCAGGGACAGAATTACAATGAGCAGTTCTTC
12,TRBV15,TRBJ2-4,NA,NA,CATSRDSGIQYF,TGTGCCACCAGCAGGGATTCTGGCATTCAGTACTTC
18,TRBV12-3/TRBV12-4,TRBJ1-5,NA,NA,CTSSPILIQGQSNQPQHF,TGTACCAGCAGCCCAATCCTCATCCAGGGACAAAGCAATCAGCCCCAGCATTTT
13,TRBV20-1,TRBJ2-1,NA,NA,CSASWTRGNEQFF,TGCAGTGCTAGCTGGACCCGGGGGAATGAGCAGTTCTTC
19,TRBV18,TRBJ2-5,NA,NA,CASSPRGSVGVGNQETQYF,TGTGCCAGCTCACCTCGGGGATCAGTTGGAGTGGGCAATCAAGAGACCCAGTACTTC
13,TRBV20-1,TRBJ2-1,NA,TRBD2,CSASGGRHNEQFF,TGCAGTGCTAGTGGCGGGAGGCACAATGAGCAGTTCTTC
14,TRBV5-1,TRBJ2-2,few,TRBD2,CASNKRETTGELFF,TGCGCCAGCAATAAGCGGGAAACGACCGGGGAGCTGTTTTTT
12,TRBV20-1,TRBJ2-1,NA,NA,CSASRTVNEQFF,TGCAGTGCTAGCCGGACAGTAAATGAGCAGTTCTTC
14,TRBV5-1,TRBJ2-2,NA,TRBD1,CASSRDRAAGELFF,TGCGCCAGCAGCCGGGACAGGGCCGCCGGGGAGCTGTTTTTT
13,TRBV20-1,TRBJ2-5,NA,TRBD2,CSALRLAGGSQYF,TGCAGTGCGCTGAGACTAGCGGGAGGGTCCCAGTACTTC
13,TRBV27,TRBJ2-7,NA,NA,CASSFLAGGEQYF,TGTGCCAGCAGTTTTTTAGCCGGTGGGGAGCAGTACTTC
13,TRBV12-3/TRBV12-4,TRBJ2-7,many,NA,CASSFRARSEQYF,TGTGCCAGCAGTTTCCGTGCTAGAAGCGAGCAGTACTTC
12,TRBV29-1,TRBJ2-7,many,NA,CSVLQSSTEQYF,TGCAGCGTCCTACAAAGCTCCACCGAGCAGTACTTC
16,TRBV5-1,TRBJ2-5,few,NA,CASSLAYSGSVETQYF,TGCGCCAGCAGCTTGGCCTATAGCGGTAGTGTAGAGACCCAGTACTTC
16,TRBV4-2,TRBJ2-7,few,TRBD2,CASSQGLAGSIYEQYF,TGTGCCAGCAGCCAAGGTCTAGCGGGGAGTATCTACGAGCAGTACTTC
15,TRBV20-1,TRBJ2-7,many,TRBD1,CSALMGTGFSYEQYF,TGCAGTGCTCTAATGGGGACAGGGTTCTCCTACGAGCAGTACTTC
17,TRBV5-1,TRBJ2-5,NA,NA,CASSLASKADGQETQYF,TGCGCCAGCAGCTTAGCCTCGAAAGCGGACGGGCAAGAGACCCAGTACTTC
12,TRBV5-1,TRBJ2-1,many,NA,CASSLAAEGQFF,TGCGCCAGCAGCTTGGCAGCGGAGGGGCAGTTCTTC
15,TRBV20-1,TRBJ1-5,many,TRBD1,CSAREIRGQVQPQHF,TGCAGTGCTAGAGAGATCAGGGGGCAGGTTCAGCCCCAGCATTTT
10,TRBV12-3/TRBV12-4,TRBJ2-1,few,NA,CASTGDEQFF,TGTGCCAGCACGGGCGACGAGCAGTTCTTC
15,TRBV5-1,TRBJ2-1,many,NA,CASSLERSYHNEQFF,TGCGCCAGCAGCTTGGAAAGGTCCTATCACAATGAGCAGTTCTTC
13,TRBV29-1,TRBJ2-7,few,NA,CSVEGGDHYEQYF,TGCAGCGTTGAAGGGGGGGACCACTACGAGCAGTACTTC
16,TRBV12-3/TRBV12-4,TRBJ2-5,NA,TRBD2,CASSLWSRLAEETQYF,TGTGCCAGCAGTTTATGGTCGCGACTAGCGGAAGAGACCCAGTACTTC
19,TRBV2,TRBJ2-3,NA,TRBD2,CASSAGTGGTSGRSDTQYF,TGTGCCAGCAGCGCCGGGACAGGGGGGACTAGCGGGAGGTCAGATACGCAGTATTTT
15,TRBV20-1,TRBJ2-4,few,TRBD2,CSARAPASGKNIQYF,TGCAGTGCTAGAGCCCCGGCTAGCGGGAAAAACATTCAGTACTTC
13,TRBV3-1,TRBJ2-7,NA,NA,CASSQGGQLEQYF,TGTGCCAGCAGCCAAGGGGGGCAGTTGGAGCAGTACTTC
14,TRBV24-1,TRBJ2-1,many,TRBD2,CATSASGPYNEQFF,TGTGCCACCAGTGCTAGCGGGCCGTACAATGAGCAGTTCTTC
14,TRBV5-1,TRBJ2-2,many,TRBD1,CASSNPGGSGELFF,TGCGCCAGCAGCAATCCAGGGGGCTCCGGGGAGCTGTTTTTT
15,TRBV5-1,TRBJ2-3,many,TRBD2,CASSAFSGSTDTQYF,TGCGCCAGCAGCGCCTTTAGCGGGAGCACAGATACGCAGTATTTT
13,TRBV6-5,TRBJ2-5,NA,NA,CASSYPGQETQYF,TGTGCCAGCAGTTACCCGGGGCAGGAGACCCAGTACTTC
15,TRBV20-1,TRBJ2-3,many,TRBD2,CSAPPSGASTDTQYF,TGCAGTGCCCCGCCTAGCGGGGCTAGCACAGATACGCAGTATTTT
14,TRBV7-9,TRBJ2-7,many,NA,CASSLAASSYEQYF,TGTGCCAGCAGCTTAGCCGCAAGCTCCTACGAGCAGTACTTC
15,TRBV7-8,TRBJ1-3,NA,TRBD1,CASSTGVDSGNTIYF,TGTGCCAGCAGCACAGGGGTGGACTCTGGAAACACCATATATTTT
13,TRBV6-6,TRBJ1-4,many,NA,CASTSGWYEKLFF,TGTGCCAGCACCTCAGGATGGTATGAAAAACTGTTTTTT
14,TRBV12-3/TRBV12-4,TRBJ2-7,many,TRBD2,CATATSGSAYEQYF,TGTGCCACCGCAACTAGCGGGAGTGCCTACGAGCAGTACTTC
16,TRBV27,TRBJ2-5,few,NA,CASSRRTDRYQETQYF,TGTGCCAGCAGTCGAAGGACGGACCGGTACCAAGAGACCCAGTACTTC
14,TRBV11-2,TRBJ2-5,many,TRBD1,CASSWDRYQETQYF,TGTGCCAGCAGCTGGGACAGATACCAAGAGACCCAGTACTTC
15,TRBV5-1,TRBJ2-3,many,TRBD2,CASSYGLAGAGTQYF,TGCGCCAGCAGTTATGGACTAGCGGGAGCCGGTACGCAGTATTTT
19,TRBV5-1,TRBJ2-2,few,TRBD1,CASSLSQGAGGANTGELFF,TGCGCCAGCAGCTTGTCACAGGGGGCTGGCGGGGCCAACACCGGGGAGCTGTTTTTT
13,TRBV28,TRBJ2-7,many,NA,CASSTPGDYEQYF,TGTGCCAGCAGTACCCCCGGTGACTACGAGCAGTACTTC
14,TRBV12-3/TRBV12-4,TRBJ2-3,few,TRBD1,CASSLVQGAPTQYF,TGTGCCAGCAGTTTAGTACAGGGGGCGCCAACGCAGTATTTT
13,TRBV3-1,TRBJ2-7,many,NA,CASSQELAYEQYF,TGTGCCAGCAGCCAAGAACTGGCATACGAGCAGTACTTC
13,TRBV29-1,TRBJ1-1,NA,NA,CSVDTALLEGTFF,TGCAGCGTTGATACGGCTCTGTTAGAGGGTACTTTCTTT
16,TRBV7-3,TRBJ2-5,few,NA,CASSLNRDLSQETQYF,TGTGCCAGCAGCTTAAACCGGGACCTATCCCAAGAGACCCAGTACTTC
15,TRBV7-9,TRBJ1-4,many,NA,CATRPPRGVNEKLFF,TGTGCCACCAGACCCCCGAGGGGAGTGAATGAAAAACTGTTTTTT
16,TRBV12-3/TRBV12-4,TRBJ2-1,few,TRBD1,CASSFPTGQGYNEQFF,TGTGCCAGCAGTTTTCCGACGGGACAGGGTTACAATGAGCAGTTCTTC
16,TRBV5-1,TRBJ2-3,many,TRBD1,CASSPQTRDRGDTQYF,TGCGCCAGCAGCCCTCAAACCCGGGACAGGGGAGATACGCAGTATTTT
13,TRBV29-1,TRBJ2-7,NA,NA,CSVGRGANYEQYF,TGCAGCGTTGGAAGGGGCGCTAACTACGAGCAGTACTTC
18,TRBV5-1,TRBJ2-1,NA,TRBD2,CASSPAGVALFTYNEQFF,TGCGCCAGCAGCCCAGCGGGAGTAGCTCTCTTTACCTACAATGAGCAGTTCTTC
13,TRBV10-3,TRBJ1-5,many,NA,CAIRKDGNQPQHF,TGTGCCATCAGAAAGGACGGGAATCAGCCCCAGCATTTT
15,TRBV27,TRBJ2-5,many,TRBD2,CASGRIFGRQETQYF,TGTGCCAGCGGTCGAATATTCGGGAGGCAAGAGACCCAGTACTTC
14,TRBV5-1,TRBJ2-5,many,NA,CASSLAHTEETQYF,TGCGCCAGCAGCTTGGCGCATACAGAAGAGACCCAGTACTTC